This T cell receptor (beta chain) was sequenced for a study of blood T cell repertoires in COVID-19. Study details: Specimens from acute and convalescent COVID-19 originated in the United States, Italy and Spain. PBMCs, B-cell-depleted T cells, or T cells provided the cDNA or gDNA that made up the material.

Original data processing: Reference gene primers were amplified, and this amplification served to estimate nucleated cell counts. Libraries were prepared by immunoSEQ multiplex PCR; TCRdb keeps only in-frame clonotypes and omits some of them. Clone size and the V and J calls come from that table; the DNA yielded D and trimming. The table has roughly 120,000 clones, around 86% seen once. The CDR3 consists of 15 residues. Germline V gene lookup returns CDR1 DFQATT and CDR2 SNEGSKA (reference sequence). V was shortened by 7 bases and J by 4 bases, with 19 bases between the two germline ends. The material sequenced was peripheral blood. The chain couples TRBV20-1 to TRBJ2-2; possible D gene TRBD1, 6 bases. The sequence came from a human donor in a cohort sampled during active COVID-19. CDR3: CSVSRGRDSTGELFF. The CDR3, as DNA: TGCAGTGTTAGTAGGGGGAGAGATAGCACCGGGGAGCTGTTTTTT.